The 6 T cell receptor beta chains below were found in one sample sequenced in a study of blood T cell repertoires in COVID-19. Method: immunoSEQ multiplex PCR; TCRdb's copy keeps in-frame clones and lacks some. The sample carries under 200,000 clones, around 87% recorded once. The source material was peripheral blood. These receptors were taken from a man aged 40-55 years with active or convalescent COVID-19.

This chain uses TRBV6-5 with TRBJ1-2; the match to TRBD1 covers 8 bases. CDR3 length equals 13 residues. CDR1 and CDR2 (germline): MNHEY, SVGAGI. V shed 6 bases and J 8 bases; nucleotides not matched to a gene: 8. This CDR3 is CASSTDRGRGYTF. In DNA, the CDR3 is TGTGCCAGCAGCACCGACAGGGGACGAGGCTACACCTTC.

The chain carries TRBV27 and TRBJ2-7, with no clear D. V gave up 2 bases and J gave up 9 bases, with 17 bases separating them. The CDR3 totals 14 residues. Germline CDR1 reads MNHEY; CDR2 reads SMNVEV (reference sequence). The CDR3: CASSLGAPPVLQYF. In DNA, the CDR3 is TGTGCCAGCAGTTTAGGAGCCCCCCCGGTGTTGCAGTACTTC.

This clone showed up just once. This chain uses TRBV20-1 with TRBJ1-1, with D perhaps TRBD1 (5 bases). This CDR3 is 13 amino acids long. Germline loops: CDR1 DFQATT, CDR2 SNEGSKA (reference sequence). Trimming took 3 bases from V and 5 from J, leaving 13 bases between them. Written as DNA, the CDR3 is TGCAGTGCTAGTGGCAGGGCTTGGACTGAAGCTTTCTTT. Residues: CSASGRAWTEAFF.

This sequence joins TRBV4-1 and TRBJ2-1; 9 bases agree with TRBD1. This CDR3 has 15 amino acids. Losses at the gene ends were 0 bases for V and 8 bases for J; bases not matched to a gene: 5. Germline V CDR1 and CDR2: MGHRA, YSYEKL. CDR3 region: CASSQDWRTGDEQFF. CDR3 nucleotides: TGCGCCAGCAGCCAAGATTGGAGGACAGGGGATGAGCAGTTCTTC.

This rearrangement joins TRBV6-1 to TRBJ2-7, with a possible D match to TRBD1 (5 bases). V shed 2 bases and J shed 0 bases, with 5 bases lying between them. This CDR3 comprises 13 residues. Germline CDR1 and CDR2: MNHNS and SASEGT. This chain's CDR3 is CASSEQGSYEQYF. Here the CDR3 DNA reads TGTGCCAGCAGTGAACAGGGCTCCTACGAGCAGTACTTC.

The J gene is TRBJ2-1, the V gene TRBV7-2; D might be TRBD2 (5 bases). V was shortened by 5 bases and J by 9 bases, with 11 bases between the two germline ends. Per germline, CDR1 SGHTA and CDR2 FQGNSA. This CDR3 region has 12 residues. As DNA, the CDR3 is TGTGCCAGCAGCGTGAGGGTCGGTGAGCAGTTCTTC. This gives the protein CASSVRVGEQFF.